The 11 T cell receptor beta chains below all came from one sample that was sequenced in a study of monozygotic twins with inflammatory bowel disease. TCRdb reprocessed the 5' RACE reads, with one entry per CDR3 protein and no DNA. This sample contains fewer than 150,000 distinct CDR3 sequences. Sequenced input: blood. The receptors shown here come from a human donor with ulcerative colitis or Crohn's disease, or a healthy co-twin of an affected twin (not recorded which).

J is TRBJ2-2 and V is TRBV29-1. Germline V gene sequence: CDR1 SQVTM, CDR2 ANQGSEA. This CDR3 is 11 amino acids long. CDR3 protein: CSVFATGELFF.

CDR3 sequence: CASSTETRTGRETQYF. This sequence joins TRBV5-1 and TRBJ2-5; TCRdb picks TRBD1, but there is no DNA to check that call. Germline loops: CDR1 SGHRS, CDR2 YFSETQ. The CDR3 has 16 residues.

V usage is TRBV7-3 and J usage is TRBJ2-1; the D call from TCRdb, TRBD1, cannot be confirmed without DNA. Germline CDR1 reads SGHTA; CDR2 reads FQGTGA. The CDR3 sequence is 15 residues long. The CDR3 loop reads CASSLDRETYNEQFF.

The chain recombines TRBV6-5 with TRBJ2-7; TCRdb designates TRBD1, a call that cannot be tested without DNA. CDR1 and CDR2 (germline): MNHEY, SVGAGI. The CDR3 contains 15 residues. The CDR3 here is CASSYSGTASYEQYF.

V usage is TRBV5-1 and J usage is TRBJ2-6. Germline lookup yields CDR1 SGHRS and CDR2 YFSETQ. The CDR3 covers 16 residues. The CDR3 spells CASSDVIRSGANVLTF.

The chain is built from TRBV5-1 and TRBJ2-7; the TRBD2 assignment by TCRdb is unverifiable without DNA. The CDR3 is 15 amino acids. Germline V gene lookup returns CDR1 SGHRS and CDR2 YFSETQ. The CDR3 sequence is CASSLTPASTYEQYF.

The CDR3 reads CASLQGISNYGYTF. The J gene is TRBJ1-2, the V gene TRBV6-1; the D call of TRBD1 rests on TCRdb alone, since no DNA is present to check it. CDR1 is MNHNS, CDR2 SASEGT, per germline. The CDR3 contains 14 residues.

The rearrangement links TRBV4-3 to TRBJ1-2; the D call from TCRdb, TRBD1, cannot be confirmed without DNA. In germline, CDR1 is LGHNA, CDR2 YSLEER. This CDR3 comprises 15 residues. CDR3: CASSHSTGDWGGYTF.

The chain uses TRBV7-3 and TRBJ2-2; TCRdb calls TRBD1, which cannot be checked without DNA. The CDR3 contains 13 residues. Germline-derived CDR1 and CDR2 are SGHTA and FQGTGA. CDR3 protein: CASGDGRTGELFF.

The chain couples TRBV20-1 to TRBJ2-7; lacking DNA, the TRBD2 call made by TCRdb goes unchecked. The CDR3 spans 12 residues. Looked up from germline, CDR1 is DFQATT and CDR2 is SNEGSKA (reference sequence). CDR3 in amino acids: CSARTSDYEQYF.

The V and J genes are TRBV7-2 and TRBJ2-7; TCRdb selects TRBD2, and the lack of DNA leaves this call unchecked. The CDR3 runs to 13 residues. Germline assignment: CDR1 SGHTA and CDR2 FQGNSA. The CDR3 loop reads CASRSASVGEQYF.